What follows are 18 T cell receptor beta chains derived from one specimen sequenced in a study of blood T cell repertoires in COVID-19. Using immunoSEQ multiplex PCR, the repertoire was profiled, and TCRdb retains in-frame clones only, with some absent. The sample lists over 120,000 clones; roughly 85% were seen once. The sample consisted of peripheral blood. These receptors originate from a human donor with acute or convalescent COVID-19. The donor label of this sample is uncertain.

The rearrangement joins TRBV10-3 to TRBJ1-6, with 8 bases aligning to TRBD1. The CDR3 is made up of 14 amino acids. CDR1 and CDR2 (germline): ENHRY, SYGVKD. The V segment lost 9 bases and the J segment 10 bases; nucleotides outside the gene matches: 11. The CDR3 bases are TGTGCCATTGGACGACAGGGGATGGACTCACCCCTCCACTTT. Translated: CAIGRQGMDSPLHF.

To note about this clone: No conserved phenylalanine or tryptophan ends this CDR3, so it is likely a read error. The limits of the CDR3 on the DNA are not certain, so only TCRdb's listed CDR3 is given. The gene calls are TRBV28 and TRBJ1-2; no check of the table's D call, TRBD1, against the DNA was made. Germline V lookup: CDR1 MDHEN, CDR2 SYDVKM. The CDR3 contains 11 residues when both ends are counted. The CDR3: CATRKQGVGLV.

The chain carries TRBV28 and TRBJ1-2; 8 nucleotides align to TRBD1. With 2 bases clipped from V and 6 bases from J, the junction kept 14 bases outside the gene matches. Germline V gene data show CDR1 as MDHEN and CDR2 as SYDVKM. The CDR3 has 17 amino acids. DNA of the CDR3: TGTGCCAGCAGTTTAGGGGCGGCAGGGGGCCGAGGGGATGGCTACACCTTC. It yields the protein CASSLGAAGGRGDGYTF.

The chain has TRBV18 and TRBJ1-1; 7 bases are shared with TRBD1. With V trimmed by 1 base and J by 4 bases, 6 bases remained unmatched. This CDR3 has 15 residues. CDR1 KGHSH and CDR2 LQKENI come from the germline V gene. For the CDR3, the DNA is TGTGCCAGCTCACCACAACAGGGGTTGAGCACTGAAGCTTTCTTT. Protein: CASSPQQGLSTEAFF.

This chain links TRBV7-9 with TRBJ1-2; D is ambiguous. Germline lookup yields CDR1 SEHNR and CDR2 FQNEAQ (reference sequence). The CDR3 length is 14 residues. V was shortened by 8 bases and J by 0 bases, with 13 bases between the two germline ends. DNA of the CDR3: TGTGCCAGCCTTCGTTCCCCCTCTAACTATGGCTACACCTTC. Amino acid sequence: CASLRSPSNYGYTF.

This clone appeared a few times. This rearrangement joins TRBV5-1 to TRBJ2-7; 8 positions match TRBD1. This CDR3 region has 14 residues. J gave up 3 bases and V 3 bases, and 5 bases lay outside the gene matches. Germline lookup yields CDR1 SGHRS and CDR2 YFSETQ. The CDR3 coding sequence is TGCGCCAGCAGCTCCCTGGACAGGGACTACGAGCAGTACTTC. Translated, it gives CASSSLDRDYEQYF.

J is TRBJ2-5 and V is TRBV5-1; tentatively, D is TRBD1 (6 bases). V was pared by 2 bases and J by 2 bases, with 13 bases between. Germline V gene lookup returns CDR1 SGHRS and CDR2 YFSETQ. CDR3 length: 15 residues. The DNA of the CDR3 is TGCGCCAGCAGCTTAGGAGGACAGTTTCAAGAGACCCAGTACTTC. It encodes CASSLGGQFQETQYF.

The chain links TRBV7-2 to TRBJ1-5; 7 nucleotides align to TRBD1. Germline assignment: CDR1 SGHTA and CDR2 FQGNSA. The trim removed 5 bases at V and 5 bases at J, leaving 15 bases unmatched. CDR3 size: 17 residues. The CDR3 nucleotides are TGTGCCAGCAGCATCCGAGCTATACAGGGGTCGTATCAGCCCCAGCATTTT. Protein product: CASSIRAIQGSYQPQHF.

The V and J genes are TRBV11-2 and TRBJ1-4; 7 positions match TRBD1. Germline CDR1 SGHAT, CDR2 FQNNGV. The junction had 12 bases not matched to a gene; V was cut back by 1 base and J by 7 bases. The CDR3 contains 17 residues. The CDR3 here is CASSLVRLQGPGEKLFF. The CDR3 DNA is TGTGCCAGCAGCTTAGTTCGACTACAGGGGCCGGGTGAAAAACTGTTTTTT.

The chain joins TRBV29-1 to TRBJ2-2; 9 bases line up with TRBD2. After removal of 5 bases from V and 0 bases from J, the junction contained 10 bases not matched to a gene. CDR3 length: 17 residues. Germline V gene sequence: CDR1 SQVTM, CDR2 ANQGSEA. Written as DNA, the CDR3 is TGCAGCGTTAAGGGTCTAGCGGGGTTCGCGAACACCGGGGAGCTGTTTTTT. Amino acid sequence: CSVKGLAGFANTGELFF.

This clone was seen only once. J is TRBJ2-1 and V is TRBV24-1, with 10 positions matching TRBD1. The V and J ends lost 3 bases and 3 bases, in that order; junction bases with no gene match: 4. The CDR3 consists of 16 residues. In germline, CDR1 is KGHDR, CDR2 SFDVKD. CDR3 amino acids: CATSDAGTGDYNEQFF. DNA for the CDR3: TGTGCCACCAGTGATGCCGGGACAGGGGACTACAATGAGCAGTTCTTC.

This rearrangement joins TRBV7-2 to TRBJ1-2; no reliable D call. CDR3 size: 14 residues. In germline, CDR1 is SGHTA, CDR2 FQGNSA. The V and J ends lost 4 bases and 4 bases respectively, with 13 bases between them. CDR3 DNA: TGTGCCAGCAGCTCCCCAGGAGGGCTCTATGGCTACACCTTC. Protein sequence: CASSSPGGLYGYTF. The variable domain in full, with the rest retrieved from reference TRBV7-2 and TRBJ1-2, is GAGVSQSPSNKVTEKGKDVELRCDPISGHTALYWYRQSLGQGLEFLIYFQGNSAPDKSGLPSDRFSAERTGGSVSTLTIQRTQQEDSAVYLCASSSPGGLYGYTFGSGTRLTVV.

The rearrangement joins TRBV21-1 to TRBJ1-6. TRBV21-1 is deemed a pseudogene. The CDR3 is 16 residues long. The CDR3 loop reads CASSGSAGSYNSPLHF. The CDR3 coding sequence is TGTGCCAGCAGCGGGAGTGCGGGGTCCTATAATTCACCCCTCCACTTT.

This sequence joins TRBV5-5 and TRBJ1-5; no firm D call. CDR3 length: 15 amino acids. The germline V gene has CDR1 SGHKS and CDR2 YYEKEE (reference sequence). V was trimmed by 0 bases and J by 4 bases, leaving 11 bases between them. CDR3 protein: CASSLAGGGNQPQHF. CDR3 DNA sequence: TGTGCCAGCAGCTTGGCAGGTGGAGGGAATCAGCCCCAGCATTTT.

The rearrangement links TRBV7-9 to TRBJ1-2; 7 positions agree with TRBD1. The CDR3 length is 15 residues. The ends lost 3 bases at V and 4 bases at J; junction bases unmatched: 8. Germline CDR1 is SEHNR and CDR2 is FQNEAQ (reference sequence). CDR3 nucleotides: TGTGCCAGCAGCTTGGGACAGTCCCAAATCTATGGCTACACCTTC. This codes for CASSLGQSQIYGYTF.

The chain carries TRBV6-6 and TRBJ2-5; possible D gene TRBD2, 5 bases. Looked up from germline, CDR1 is MNHNY and CDR2 is SVGAGI (reference sequence). The CDR3 has 10 residues. V dropped 8 bases and J dropped 4 bases, with 5 bases sitting between them. The CDR3: CASRGETQYF. In DNA, the CDR3 is TGTGCCAGCCGGGGAGAGACCCAGTACTTC.

The genes are TRBV6-8 and TRBJ1-4; D is perhaps TRBD1 (6 bases). The V gene's germline CDR1 is MNHGY and CDR2 SAAAGT. The CDR3 runs 18 residues. V dropped 2 bases and J dropped 8 bases, with 24 bases sitting between them. The CDR3 bases are TGTGCCAGCAGTTACAACCACAAGGGATGGGGGCTTGAAGAAAAACTGTTTTTT. Translating gives CASSYNHKGWGLEEKLFF.

This clone was counted between two and nine times. The chain uses TRBV5-1 and TRBJ1-1; 9 positions match TRBD1. Germline V gives CDR1 SGHRS, CDR2 YFSETQ. V was clipped by 4 bases and J by 0 bases; unmatched bases: 4. This CDR3 region has 15 residues. Here the CDR3 reads CASSRTGDLNTEAFF. The DNA of the CDR3 is TGCGCCAGCAGCCGGACAGGGGATTTGAACACTGAAGCTTTCTTT.